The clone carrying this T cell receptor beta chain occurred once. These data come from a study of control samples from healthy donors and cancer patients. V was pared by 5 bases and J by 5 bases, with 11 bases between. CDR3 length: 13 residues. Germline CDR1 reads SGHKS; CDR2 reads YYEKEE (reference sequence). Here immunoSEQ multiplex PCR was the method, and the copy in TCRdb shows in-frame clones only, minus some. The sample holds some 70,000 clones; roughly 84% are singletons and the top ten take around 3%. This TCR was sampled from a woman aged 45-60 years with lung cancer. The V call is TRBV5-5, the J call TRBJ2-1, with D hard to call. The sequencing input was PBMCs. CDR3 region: CASSRGGNNEQFF. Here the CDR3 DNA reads TGTGCCAGCAGTCGCGGCGGAAACAATGAGCAGTTCTTC.